The source of this T cell receptor (beta chain) is a study of blood T cell repertoires in COVID-19. Study in general: Donors in the United States, Italy and Spain gave samples during acute or convalescent COVID-19. PBMCs, B-cell-depleted T cells, or T cells were the source of the cDNA or gDNA that made up the material.

Per the germline V gene, CDR1 is DFQATT and CDR2 is SNEGSKA (reference sequence). The CDR3 totals 11 residues. V gave up 6 bases and J gave up 6 bases; unmatched junction bases: 0. This clone has just a few counts. Using immunoSEQ multiplex PCR, the repertoire was profiled, and TCRdb retains in-frame clones only, with some absent. Here the sample spans 200,000 to 250,000 clones, 65% to 85% being singletons. V gene TRBV20-1 combines with J gene TRBJ1-4; TRBD1 matches at 8 bases. The clonotype originates from a human donor in a cohort sampled during active COVID-19. Sequences were obtained from peripheral blood. The CDR3 is CSAGQDEKLFF. The CDR3 DNA reads as TGCAGTGCGGGACAGGATGAAAAACTGTTTTTT.